This T cell receptor (beta chain) is drawn from a study of CD8 T cells in Susac syndrome. RNA was extracted with the RNeasy kit, and a quantity of roughly 0.5 to 1 ug was reverse transcribed using random hexamers. Each CDR3 protein gets one entry after TCRdb re-called the immunoSEQ multiplex PCR reads with MiXCR. The sample lists 250,000 to 300,000 distinct CDR3 sequences; approximately 84% were seen once. The CDR3 sequence is 13 residues long. Per germline, CDR1 LGHDT and CDR2 YNNKEL (reference sequence). The V gene lost 3 bases and the J gene lost 4 bases, with 9 bases spanning the gap. The material sequenced was CD8+ T cells from PBMCs. The clonotype comes from a human donor with multiple sclerosis. The chain carries TRBV3-1 and TRBJ1-2; D is possibly TRBD1 (5 bases). CDR3 region: CASSHRDSYGYTF. CDR3 DNA sequence: TGTGCCAGCAGCCACAGGGATAGCTATGGCTACACCTTC.